This T cell receptor beta chain came from a study of siplizumab effects on memory and regulatory T cells. This clone was picked up a small number of times. Since no conserved phenylalanine or tryptophan closes the CDR3, a read error is the likely cause. It is unclear where the CDR3 begins or ends on the DNA, so no DNA is shown, and the CDR3 is as TCRdb lists it. Some clones are missing from TCRdb's copy, which holds only in-frame ones; the method was immunoSEQ multiplex PCR. The profile shows 5,500 to 7,500 clones, under 80% of them singletons. CDR1 and CDR2 (germline): MDHEN, SYDVKM. The CDR3 sequence runs 11 residues, both termini included.

This TCR was sampled from a human donor in good health. The V call is TRBV28, the J call TRBJ1-4. Sequencing used effector memory CD8+ T cells sorted from blood. Subset described: unstimulated CD8+ effector memory T cells. This chain's CDR3 is CASRGGGTEGY.